This T cell receptor beta chain was sequenced during a study of blood T cell repertoires in COVID-19. Turning to the study itself: Researchers got acute and convalescent COVID-19 samples from the United States, Italy and Spain.

Germline V gene sequence: CDR1 LGHDT, CDR2 YNNKEL (reference sequence). CDR3 length: 15 amino acids. V dropped 4 bases and J dropped 5; count of bases not matched to a gene: 6. Assay used: immunoSEQ multiplex PCR; TCRdb lists only in-frame clones, some missing. The sample shows 250,000 or so clones, over 75% of them seen only once. Participant age was roughly 18 to 89 years, and participants resided in fewer than 30 US areas. Cohorts were assigned according to the clinical history that participants reported. It was within 2 weeks before study entry that exposed participants met a COVID-19 case. This TCR came from a woman aged 40 to 50 who had been exposed to COVID-19. The sample was PBMCs or T cells enriched from blood (not recorded which). This sequence joins TRBV3-1 (or the pseudogene TRBV3-2) and TRBJ2-1; 9 bases line up with TRBD1. DNA for the CDR3: TGTGCCAGCAGCCTGCCGGGACAGGGTAACAATGAGCAGTTCTTC. Translated, it gives CASSLPGQGNNEQFF.